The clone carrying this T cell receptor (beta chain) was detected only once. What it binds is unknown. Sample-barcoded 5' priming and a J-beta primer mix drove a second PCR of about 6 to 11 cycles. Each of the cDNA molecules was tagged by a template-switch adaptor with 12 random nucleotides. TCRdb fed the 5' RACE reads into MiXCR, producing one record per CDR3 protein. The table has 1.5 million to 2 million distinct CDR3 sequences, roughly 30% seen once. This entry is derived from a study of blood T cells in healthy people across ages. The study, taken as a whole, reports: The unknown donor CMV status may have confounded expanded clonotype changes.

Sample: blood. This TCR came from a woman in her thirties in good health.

Here the CDR3 reads CASSFPTRGSSYNEQFF. CDR3 nucleotide sequence: TGTGCCAGCAGCTTTCCTACCAGGGGAAGCTCCTACAATGAGCAGTTCTTC. The V call is TRBV11-2, the J call TRBJ2-1; a weak D match, TRBD1 (6 bases). The germline gives CDR1 SGHAT, CDR2 FQNNGV. This CDR3 has 17 amino acids. The ends were cut back, 3 bases at V and 0 bases at J, with 15 bases in the middle.